The TCR beta chain under discussion was sequenced for a study of neurological immune-mediated disorders. Time point in this sample: technical triplicate 1. This CDR3 contains 14 residues. Trimming took 2 bases from V and 6 from J; bases not matched to a gene: 9. The germline CDR1 and CDR2 sequences are DFQATT and SNEGSKA (reference sequence). MiXCR, applied by TCRdb to the 5' RACE reads, yields one record per CDR3 protein. The repertoire holds around 37,000 distinct CDR3 sequences, with roughly 10% as singletons. The origin of this receptor is a man aged 55 to 70 with HTLV-1-associated myelopathy (HAM/TSP). The chain has TRBV20-1 and TRBJ1-1; 7 nucleotides line up with TRBD1. What was sequenced was PBMCs. The CDR3 DNA sequence: TGCAGTGCTAGAAAACTGACAGGGAGGGCTGAAGCTTTCTTT. It is translated as CSARKLTGRAEAFF.